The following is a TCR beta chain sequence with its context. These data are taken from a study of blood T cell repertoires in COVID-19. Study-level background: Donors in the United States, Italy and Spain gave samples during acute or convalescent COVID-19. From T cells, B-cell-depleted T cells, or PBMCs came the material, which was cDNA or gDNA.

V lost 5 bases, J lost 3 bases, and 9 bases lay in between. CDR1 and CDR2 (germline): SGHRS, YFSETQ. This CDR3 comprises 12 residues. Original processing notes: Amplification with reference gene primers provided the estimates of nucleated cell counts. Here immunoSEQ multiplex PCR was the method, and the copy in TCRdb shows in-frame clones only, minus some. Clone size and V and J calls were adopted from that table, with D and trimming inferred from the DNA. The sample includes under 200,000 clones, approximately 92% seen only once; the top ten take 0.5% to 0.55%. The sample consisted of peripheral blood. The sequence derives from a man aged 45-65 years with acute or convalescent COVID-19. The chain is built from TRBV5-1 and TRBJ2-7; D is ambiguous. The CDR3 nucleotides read TGCGCCAGCAGTCTCGGAGACTACGAGCAGTACTTC. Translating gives CASSLGDYEQYF.